This T cell receptor beta chain comes out of a study of cytomegalovirus exposure and HLA in healthy donors. Findings and limits, study-wide: TCR beta chains numbering roughly 150 were designated cytomegalovirus-associated. Most TCR sequences were seen very rarely across donors, but some public TCRs occurred in many.

In the case of this clone: What it binds is not known.

The CDR3 is made up of 13 amino acids. CDR1 and CDR2 from the germline V gene are LNHDA and SQIVND (reference sequence). After removal of 6 bases from V and 5 bases from J, the junction contained 6 bases not matched to a gene. Both 60 Vbeta primers and 13 Jbeta primers went into the PCR. Only in-frame clones appear in the TCRdb table, and some are missing; sequencing was by immunoSEQ multiplex PCR. The table shows roughly 140,000 clones, with just under 85% occurring only once. Sample: PBMCs. This rearrangement joins TRBV19 to TRBJ1-1; TRBD1 matches 7 bases. The clonotype was recovered from a man aged 40-49 years in good health and CMV-seropositive. DNA for the CDR3: TGTGCCAGTAGCCCGACAGGGAAAACTGAAGCTTTCTTT. Protein: CASSPTGKTEAFF.